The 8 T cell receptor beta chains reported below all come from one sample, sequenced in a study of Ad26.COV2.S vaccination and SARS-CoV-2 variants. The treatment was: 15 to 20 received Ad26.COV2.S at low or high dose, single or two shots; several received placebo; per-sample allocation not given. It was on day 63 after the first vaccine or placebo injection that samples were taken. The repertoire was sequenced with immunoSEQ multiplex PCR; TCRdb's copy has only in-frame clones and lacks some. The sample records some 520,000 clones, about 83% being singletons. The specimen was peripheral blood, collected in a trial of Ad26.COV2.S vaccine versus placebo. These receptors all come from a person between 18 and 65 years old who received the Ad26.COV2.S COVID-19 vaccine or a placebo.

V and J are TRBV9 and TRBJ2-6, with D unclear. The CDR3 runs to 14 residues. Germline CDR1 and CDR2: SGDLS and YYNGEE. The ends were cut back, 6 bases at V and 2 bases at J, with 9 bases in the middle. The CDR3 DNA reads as TGTGCCAGCACCGTCTCCCCTGGGGCCAACGTCCTGACTTTC. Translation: CASTVSPGANVLTF. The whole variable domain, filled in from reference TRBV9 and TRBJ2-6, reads DSGVTQTPKHLITATGQRVTLRCSPRSGDLSVYWYQQSLDQGLQFLIQYYNGEERAKGNILERFSAQQFPDLHSELNLSSLELGDSALYFCASTVSPGANVLTFGAGSRLTVL.

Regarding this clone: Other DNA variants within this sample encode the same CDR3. The DNA for the CDR3 is TGTGCCAGCTCCTTCCGGGGCTACAATGAGCAGTTCTTC. It codes for CASSFRGYNEQFF. The rearrangement links TRBV7-8 to TRBJ2-1; the D gene is possibly TRBD2 (5 bases). Germline V lookup: CDR1 SGHVS, CDR2 FQNEAQ. Trimming removed 8 bases at V and 3 bases at J, with 11 bases between. CDR3 length: 13 residues.

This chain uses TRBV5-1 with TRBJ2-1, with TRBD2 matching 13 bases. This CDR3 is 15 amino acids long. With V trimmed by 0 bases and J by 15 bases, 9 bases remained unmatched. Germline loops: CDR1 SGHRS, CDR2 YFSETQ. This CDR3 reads CASSLDGLAGDLWFF. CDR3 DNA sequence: TGCGCCAGCAGCTTGGATGGACTAGCGGGAGATCTGTGGTTCTTC.

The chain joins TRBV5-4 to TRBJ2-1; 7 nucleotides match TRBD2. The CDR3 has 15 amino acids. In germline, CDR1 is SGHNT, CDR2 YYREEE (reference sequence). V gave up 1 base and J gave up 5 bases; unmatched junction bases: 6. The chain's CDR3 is CASSLPSGKNNEQFF. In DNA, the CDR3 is TGTGCCAGCAGCTTGCCTAGCGGTAAAAACAATGAGCAGTTCTTC.

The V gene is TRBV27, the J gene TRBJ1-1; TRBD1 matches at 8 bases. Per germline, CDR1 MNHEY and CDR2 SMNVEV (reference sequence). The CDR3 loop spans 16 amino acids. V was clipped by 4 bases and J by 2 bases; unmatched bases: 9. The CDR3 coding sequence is TGTGCCAGCAGTTCGGACAGGGAAATAGTTAACACTGAAGCTTTCTTT. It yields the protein CASSSDREIVNTEAFF.

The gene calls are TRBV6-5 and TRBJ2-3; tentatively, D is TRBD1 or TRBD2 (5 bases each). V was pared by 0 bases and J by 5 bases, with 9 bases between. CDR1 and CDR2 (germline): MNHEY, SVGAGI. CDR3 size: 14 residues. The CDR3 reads CASSYSPGQDTQYF. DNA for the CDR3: TGTGCCAGCAGTTACTCCCCGGGGCAAGATACGCAGTATTTT.

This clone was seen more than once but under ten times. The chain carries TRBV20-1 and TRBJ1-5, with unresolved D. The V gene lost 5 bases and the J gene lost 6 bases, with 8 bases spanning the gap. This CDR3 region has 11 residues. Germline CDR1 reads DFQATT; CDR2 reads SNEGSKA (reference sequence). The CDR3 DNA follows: TGCAGTGCTCCGCTTGGTCAGCCCCAGCATTTT. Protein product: CSAPLGQPQHF.

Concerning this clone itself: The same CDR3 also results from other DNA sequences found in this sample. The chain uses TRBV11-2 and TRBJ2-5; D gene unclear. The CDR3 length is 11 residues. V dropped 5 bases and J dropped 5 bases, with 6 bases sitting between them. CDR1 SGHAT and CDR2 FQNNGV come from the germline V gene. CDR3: CASSPAETQYF. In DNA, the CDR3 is TGTGCCAGCAGCCCGGCGGAGACCCAGTACTTC.